This TCR beta chain was retrieved from a study of regulatory T cells in long-lasting Graves disease. Whole-study results and caveats: Persistent patients shared more public clonotypes (under 3,000) than newly diagnosed patients (about 940). When disease was persistent, TRBV28, TRBJ1-2 and TRBJ2-5 were the favored segments.

According to the study, TCR beta libraries were built with iRepertoire HTBI primers and CDR3-region Arm-PCR. MiXCR, applied by TCRdb to the multiplex PCR reads, yields one record per CDR3 protein. The data show roughly 220,000 distinct CDR3 sequences, with around 19% seen just once and 22% held by the top ten. This clonotype was detected many times. Its target is unknown. Regarding time point: newly diagnosed GD, antithyroid drugs for less than 3 months. Making the TCR library involved RNA that had been extracted from PBMCs. The CDR3 extends over 12 amino acids. V shed 4 bases and J shed 1 base, with 7 bases lying between them. Germline assignment: CDR1 DFQATT and CDR2 SNEGSKA (reference sequence).

The input for sequencing was peripheral blood mononuclear cells (PBMCs), taken at new diagnosis, from a patient treated with antithyroid drugs. The chain employs TRBV20-1 and TRBJ1-1; unclear D gene. The receptor comes from a female donor with Graves disease. Written as DNA, the CDR3 is TGCAGTGCTAACGACCCGAACACTGAAGCTTTCTTT. It translates to CSANDPNTEAFF.